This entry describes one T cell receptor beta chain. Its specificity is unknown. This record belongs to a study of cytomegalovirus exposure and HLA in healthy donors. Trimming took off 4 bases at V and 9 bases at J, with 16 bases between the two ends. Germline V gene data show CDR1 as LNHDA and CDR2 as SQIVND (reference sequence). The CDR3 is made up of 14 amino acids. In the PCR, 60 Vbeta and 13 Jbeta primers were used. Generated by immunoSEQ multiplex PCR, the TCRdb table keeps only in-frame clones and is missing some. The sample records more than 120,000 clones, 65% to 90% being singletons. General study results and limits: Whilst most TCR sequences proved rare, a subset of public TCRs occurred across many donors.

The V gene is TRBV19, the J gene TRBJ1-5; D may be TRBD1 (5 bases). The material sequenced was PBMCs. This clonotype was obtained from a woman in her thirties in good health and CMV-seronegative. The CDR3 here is CASSKGVPSGPQHF. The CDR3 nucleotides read TGTGCCAGTAGTAAAGGGGTCCCTTCGGGGCCCCAGCATTTT.